These 8 T cell receptor beta chains share one sample of origin, sequenced in a study of regulatory T cells in long-lasting Graves disease. The time point: newly diagnosed GD, antithyroid drugs for less than 3 months. The TCR library was made from RNA that had been extracted from PBMCs in TRIzol. The TCR beta library used iRepertoire HTBI primers with Arm-PCR amplification of CDR3. MiXCR was run by TCRdb on the multiplex PCR reads, yielding one entry per CDR3 protein. The sample carries more than 300,000 distinct CDR3 sequences, roughly 16% recorded once. The specimen comprised peripheral blood mononuclear cells (PBMCs), sampled at new diagnosis, from a patient treated with antithyroid drugs. The receptor source for this set is a female donor with Graves disease.

This clonotype was recorded many times. This rearrangement joins TRBV24-1 to TRBJ2-1; possibly TRBD2 for D (6 bases). The CDR3 runs 16 residues. Germline assignment: CDR1 KGHDR and CDR2 SFDVKD. Trimming removed 4 bases at V and 2 bases at J, with 14 bases between. CDR3 region: CATSDPLAGPYNEQFF. The CDR3 DNA sequence: TGTGCCACCAGTGACCCGCTTGCGGGGCCCTACAATGAGCAGTTCTTC.

In this sample, this clonotype turned up many times. J is TRBJ2-2 and V is TRBV7-2; tentatively, D is TRBD2 (6 bases). Germline V gene data show CDR1 as SGHTA and CDR2 as FQGNSA. V lost 5 bases and J 2 bases, leaving 12 bases between the germline ends. The CDR3 is 15 residues long. CDR3 in amino acids: CASSPTGTNTGELFF. The CDR3 region has the DNA TGTGCCAGCAGCCCCACCGGGACTAACACCGGGGAGCTGTTTTTT.

This clonotype turned up a few times. This chain uses TRBV18 with TRBJ2-1; possible D gene TRBD1, 6 bases. Per germline, CDR1 KGHSH and CDR2 LQKENI. This CDR3 comprises 14 residues. V lost 8 bases and J 3 bases, leaving 14 bases between the germline ends. CDR3 region: CASTLQGLYNEQFF. As DNA, the CDR3 is TGTGCCAGCACCCTACAGGGCCTCTACAATGAGCAGTTCTTC.

This clonotype has a count of ten or more. The J gene is TRBJ1-1, the V gene TRBV7-2, with D possibly matching TRBD1 (5 bases). The germline gives CDR1 SGHTA, CDR2 FQGNSA. The ends were cut back, 4 bases at V and 0 bases at J, with 6 bases in the middle. The CDR3 consists of 13 residues. CDR3 sequence: CASSSTVNTEAFF. CDR3 nucleotide sequence: TGTGCCAGCAGCTCGACAGTGAACACTGAAGCTTTCTTT.

For this clonotype: Only one base separates this from a far larger clonotype, so it likely reflects a read error. V is TRBV12-3 or TRBV12-4 and J is TRBJ2-3, with 10 bases aligning to TRBD2. The V segment lost 5 bases and the J segment 0 bases; nucleotides outside the gene matches: 2. The CDR3 totals 15 residues. The CDR3 coding sequence is TGTGCCAGCAGTGGGACTAGCGCTAGCACAGATACGCAGTATTTT. The encoded protein is CASSGTSASTDTQYF.

This clonotype occurred many times. The chain joins TRBV3-1 to TRBJ2-7; maybe TRBD1 (5 bases). Germline CDR1 is LGHDT and CDR2 is YNNKEL (reference sequence). The CDR3 length is 14 residues. V lost 2 bases and J 2 bases, leaving 10 bases between the germline ends. The CDR3 sequence: CASSQRTHTYEQYF. The CDR3 region has the DNA TGTGCCAGCAGCCAACGGACACACACCTACGAGCAGTACTTC.

There are many counts of this clonotype. This chain joins TRBV28 and TRBJ2-7; D gene uncertain. This CDR3 comprises 13 residues. The V gene lost 6 bases and the J gene lost 0 bases, with 9 bases spanning the gap. CDR1 MDHEN and CDR2 SYDVKM come from the germline V gene. The CDR3 region is CASSFQNSYEQYF. The CDR3 bases are TGTGCCAGCAGCTTCCAGAACTCCTACGAGCAGTACTTC.

This clonotype came up a few times. J is TRBJ2-2 and V is TRBV29-1; TRBD1 matches 8 bases. V lost 6 bases to trimming and J lost 3 bases; unmatched junction nucleotides: 9. The CDR3 has 15 amino acids. Germline V gene sequence: CDR1 SQVTM, CDR2 ANQGSEA. DNA of the CDR3: TGCAGCGTCCGTCCCGGGACAGGCTACACCGGGGAGCTGTTTTTT. Translating it yields CSVRPGTGYTGELFF.